The source of this T cell receptor beta chain is a study of T cell changes during pregnancy in multiple sclerosis. Using immunoSEQ multiplex PCR, the repertoire was profiled, and TCRdb retains in-frame clones only, with some absent. Found here are around 34,000 clones, 85% to 90% of them singletons; the top ten hold 4.5%. Germline CDR1 is MNHEY and CDR2 is SMNVEV (reference sequence). The V end was cut by 5 bases, the J end by 6 bases, with 12 bases between. The CDR3 spans 13 residues. The chain uses TRBV27 and TRBJ2-3; D not certain. The source of this sequence is a female donor with multiple sclerosis, enrolled in a pregnancy study. Sequencing used CD8+ T cells from peripheral blood mononuclear cells, obtained after pregnancy. The CDR3 here is CASSPLSEDTQYF. DNA for the CDR3: TGTGCCAGCAGTCCGCTATCTGAGGATACGCAGTATTTT.